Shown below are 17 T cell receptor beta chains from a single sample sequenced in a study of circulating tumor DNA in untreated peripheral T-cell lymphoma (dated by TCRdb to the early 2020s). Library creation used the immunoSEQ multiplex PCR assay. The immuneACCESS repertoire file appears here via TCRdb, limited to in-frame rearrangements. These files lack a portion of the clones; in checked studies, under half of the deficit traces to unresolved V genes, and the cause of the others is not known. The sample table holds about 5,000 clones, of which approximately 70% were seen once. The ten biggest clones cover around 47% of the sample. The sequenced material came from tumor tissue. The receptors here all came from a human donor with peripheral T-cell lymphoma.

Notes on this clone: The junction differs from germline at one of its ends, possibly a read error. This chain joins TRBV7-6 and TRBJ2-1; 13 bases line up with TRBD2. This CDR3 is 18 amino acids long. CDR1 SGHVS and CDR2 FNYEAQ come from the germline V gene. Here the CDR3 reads CASNLALAGGPRYNEQFF. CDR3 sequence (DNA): TGTGCCAGCAACTTAGCACTAGCGGGAGGGCCACGGTACAATGAGCAGTTCTTC.

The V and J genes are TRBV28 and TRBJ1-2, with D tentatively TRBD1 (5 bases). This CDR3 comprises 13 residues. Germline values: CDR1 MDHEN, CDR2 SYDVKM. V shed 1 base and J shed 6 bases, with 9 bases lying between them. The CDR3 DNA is TGTGCCAGCAGTTTATACGGGGCGGATGGCTACACCTTC. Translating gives CASSLYGADGYTF.

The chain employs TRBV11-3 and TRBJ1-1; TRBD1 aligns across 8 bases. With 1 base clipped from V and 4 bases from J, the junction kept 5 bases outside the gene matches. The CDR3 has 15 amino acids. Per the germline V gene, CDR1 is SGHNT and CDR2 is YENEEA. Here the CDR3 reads CASSLGGRGPTEAFF. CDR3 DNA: TGTGCCAGCAGCTTAGGTGGCAGGGGGCCCACTGAAGCTTTCTTT.

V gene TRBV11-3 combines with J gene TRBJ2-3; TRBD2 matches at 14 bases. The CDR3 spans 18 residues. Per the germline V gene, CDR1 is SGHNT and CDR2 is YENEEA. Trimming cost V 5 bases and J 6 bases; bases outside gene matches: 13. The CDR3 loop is CASSPTTSGRAGRDTQYF. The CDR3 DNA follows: TGTGCCAGCAGCCCCACGACTAGCGGGAGGGCGGGTAGGGATACGCAGTATTTT.

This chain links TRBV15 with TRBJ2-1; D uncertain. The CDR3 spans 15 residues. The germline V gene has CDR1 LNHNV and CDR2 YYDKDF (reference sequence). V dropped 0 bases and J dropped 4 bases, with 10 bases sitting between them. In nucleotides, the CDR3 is TGTGCCACCAGCAGAGAGGATAGCCGATACAATGAGCAGTTCTTC. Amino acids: CATSREDSRYNEQFF.

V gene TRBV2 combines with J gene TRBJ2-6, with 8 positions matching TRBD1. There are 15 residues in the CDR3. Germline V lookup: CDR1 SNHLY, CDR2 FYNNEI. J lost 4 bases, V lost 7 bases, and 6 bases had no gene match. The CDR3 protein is CASTGQGRGANVLTF. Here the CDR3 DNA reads TGTGCCAGCACTGGACAGGGTAGAGGGGCCAACGTCCTGACTTTC.

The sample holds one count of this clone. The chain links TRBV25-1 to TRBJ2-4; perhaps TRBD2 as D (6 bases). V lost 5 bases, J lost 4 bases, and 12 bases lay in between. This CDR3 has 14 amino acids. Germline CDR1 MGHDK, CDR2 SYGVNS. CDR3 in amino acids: CASSSRGSKNIQYF. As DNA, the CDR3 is TGTGCCAGCAGTTCCCGGGGGTCTAAAAACATTCAGTACTTC. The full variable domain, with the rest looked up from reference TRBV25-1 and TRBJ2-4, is EADIYQTPRYLVIGTGKKITLECSQTMGHDKMYWYQQDPGMELHLIHYSYGVNSTEKGDLSSESTVSRIRTEHFPLTLESARPSHTSQYLCASSSRGSKNIQYFGAGTRLSVL.

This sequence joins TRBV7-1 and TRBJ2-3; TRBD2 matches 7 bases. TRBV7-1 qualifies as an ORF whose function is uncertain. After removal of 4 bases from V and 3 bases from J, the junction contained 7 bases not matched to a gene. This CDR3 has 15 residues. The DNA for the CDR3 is TGTGCCAGCAGCTTAACGGCGGGAGAGACAGATACGCAGTATTTT. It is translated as CASSLTAGETDTQYF.

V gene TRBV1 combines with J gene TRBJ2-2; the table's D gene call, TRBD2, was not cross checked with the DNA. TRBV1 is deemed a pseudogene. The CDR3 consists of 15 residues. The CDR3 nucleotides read TGCGCCAGCAGCCGCGGACTAGCCCTCACCGGGGAGCTGTTTTTT. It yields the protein CASSRGLALTGELFF.

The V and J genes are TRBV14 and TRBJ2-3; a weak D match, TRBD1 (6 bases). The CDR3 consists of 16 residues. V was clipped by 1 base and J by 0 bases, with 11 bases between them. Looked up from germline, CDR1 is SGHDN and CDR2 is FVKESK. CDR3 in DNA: TGTGCCAGCAGCCAAGCCAAGACAGGTAGCACAGATACGCAGTATTTT. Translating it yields CASSQAKTGSTDTQYF.

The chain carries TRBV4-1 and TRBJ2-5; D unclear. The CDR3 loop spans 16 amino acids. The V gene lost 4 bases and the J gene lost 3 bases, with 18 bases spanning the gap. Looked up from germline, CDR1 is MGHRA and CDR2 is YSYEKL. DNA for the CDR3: TGCGCCAGCAGCCTCAGAGACCAGCCCCATGAAGAGACCCAGTACTTC. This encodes CASSLRDQPHEETQYF.

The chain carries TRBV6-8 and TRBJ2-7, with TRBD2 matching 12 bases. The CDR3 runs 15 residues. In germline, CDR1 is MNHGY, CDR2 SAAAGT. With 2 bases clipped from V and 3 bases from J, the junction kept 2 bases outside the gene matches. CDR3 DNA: TGTGCCAGCAGTTACGCTAGCGGGAGGGTCTACGAGCAGTACTTC. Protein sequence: CASSYASGRVYEQYF.

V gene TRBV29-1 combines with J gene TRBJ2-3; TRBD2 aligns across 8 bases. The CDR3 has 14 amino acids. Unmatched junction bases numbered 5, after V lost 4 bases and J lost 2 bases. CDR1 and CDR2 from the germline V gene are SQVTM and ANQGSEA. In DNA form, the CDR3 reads TGCAGCGTTGGAGCAGCGGGAGTCACAGATACGCAGTATTTT. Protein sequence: CSVGAAGVTDTQYF.

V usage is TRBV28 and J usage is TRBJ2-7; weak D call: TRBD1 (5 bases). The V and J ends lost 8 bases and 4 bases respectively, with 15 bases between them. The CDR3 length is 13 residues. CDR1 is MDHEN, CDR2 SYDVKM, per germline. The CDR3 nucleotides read TGTGCCAGCGACACAGGCACCACATACGAGCAGTACTTC. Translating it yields CASDTGTTYEQYF.

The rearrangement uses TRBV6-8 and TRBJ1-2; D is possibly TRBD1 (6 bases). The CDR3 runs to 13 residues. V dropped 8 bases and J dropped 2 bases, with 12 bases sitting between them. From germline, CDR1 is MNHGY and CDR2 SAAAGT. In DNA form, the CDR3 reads TGTGCCAGCGAAACGGACAGCAACTATGGCTACACCTTC. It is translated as CASETDSNYGYTF.

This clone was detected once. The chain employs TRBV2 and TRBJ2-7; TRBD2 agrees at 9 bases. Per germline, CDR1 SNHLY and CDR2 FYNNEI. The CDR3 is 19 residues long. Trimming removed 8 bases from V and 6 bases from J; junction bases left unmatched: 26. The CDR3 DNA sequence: TGTGCCAGCGGGGGCGACCCCGGGACTTTGGCGGGAGGGCCCGTCGAGCAGTACTTC. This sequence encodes CASGGDPGTLAGGPVEQYF.

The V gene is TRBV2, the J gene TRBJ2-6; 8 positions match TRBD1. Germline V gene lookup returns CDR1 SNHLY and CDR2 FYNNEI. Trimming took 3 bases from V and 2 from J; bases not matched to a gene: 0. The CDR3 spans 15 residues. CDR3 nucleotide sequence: TGTGCCAGCAGTGAGGACAGGGCTGGGGCCAACGTCCTGACTTTC. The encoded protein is CASSEDRAGANVLTF. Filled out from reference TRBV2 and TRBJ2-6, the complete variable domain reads EPEVTQTPSHQVTQMGQEVILRCVPISNHLYFYWYRQILGQKVEFLVSFYNNEISEKSEIFDDQFSVERPDGSNFTLKIRSTKLEDSAMYFCASSEDRAGANVLTFGAGSRLTVL.